This T cell receptor (beta chain) was observed in a study of T cells after posttransplantation cyclophosphamide. General study results and limits: TRB overlap between skin or GI tissue T cells and blood was limited. Recipient CMV seropositivity and CMV reactivation strongly tracked TRB clonality.

This related bone marrow graft donor gave peripheral blood on the day of marrow donation. This clone showed up just a few times. Its cognate antigen is unknown. Germline and junction disagree at one end, which may indicate a read error. The method was immunoSEQ multiplex PCR; TCRdb's version includes in-frame clones alone and lacks a portion of them. The profile shows 13,000 to 15,000 clones, about four fifths of them singletons. The CDR3 loop spans 18 amino acids. Germline V gene sequence: CDR1 SSHAT, CDR2 FNYEAQ (reference sequence). The gene calls are TRBV7-7 and TRBJ1-1, with D possibly TRBD1 on 6 matching bases. This receptor was obtained from a man aged 50 to 59. The sequenced sample was memory CD4+ T cells sorted from PBMCs. This chain's CDR3 is CASSLRGNTGHINTEAFF. CDR3 coding DNA: TGTGCTAGCAGCTTACGTGGGAATACGGGACACATCAACACTGAAGCTTTCTTT.